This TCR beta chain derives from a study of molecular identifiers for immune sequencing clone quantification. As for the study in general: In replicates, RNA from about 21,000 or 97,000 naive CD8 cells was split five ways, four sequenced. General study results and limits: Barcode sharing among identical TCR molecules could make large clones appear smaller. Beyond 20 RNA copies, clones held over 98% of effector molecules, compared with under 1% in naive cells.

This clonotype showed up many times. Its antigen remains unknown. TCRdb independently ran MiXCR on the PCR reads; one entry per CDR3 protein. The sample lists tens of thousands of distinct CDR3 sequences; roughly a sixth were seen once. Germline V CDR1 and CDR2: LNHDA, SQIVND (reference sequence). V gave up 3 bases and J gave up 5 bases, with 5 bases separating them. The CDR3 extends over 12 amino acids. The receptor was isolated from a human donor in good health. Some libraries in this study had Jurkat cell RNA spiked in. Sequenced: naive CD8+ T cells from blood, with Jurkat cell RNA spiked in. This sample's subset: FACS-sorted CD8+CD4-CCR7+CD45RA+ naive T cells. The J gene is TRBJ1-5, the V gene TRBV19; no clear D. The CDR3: CASSIGDQPQHF. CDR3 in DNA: TGTGCCAGTAGTATTGGCGATCAGCCCCAGCATTTT.